This T cell receptor (beta chain) appears in the sequencing data of a study of cytomegalovirus exposure and HLA in healthy donors. Trimming took 1 base from V and 6 from J, leaving 11 bases between them. The CDR3 is made up of 14 amino acids. Germline assignment: CDR1 SGHKS and CDR2 YYEKEE (reference sequence). At the time of sampling, donors were nominally healthy, though unrecorded immune exposures were likely. It was with 60 Vbeta and 13 Jbeta primers that the PCR ran. Some clones are missing from TCRdb's copy, which holds only in-frame ones; the method was immunoSEQ multiplex PCR. In the table there are roughly 180,000 clones, 75% to 85% of which are singletons. As for this clone: The antigen remains unidentified.

Study-wide results and caveats: Through in vitro validation, three CMV-associated chains were shown to be specific for CMV antigens. Most subjects had HLA-A and HLA-B alleles reportedly predicted accurately by TCR beta sequences. There were reportedly fewer N-insertions in an Asian-associated ancestry cluster than the approximately 630-donor mean, in a later analysis.

The clonotype originates from a girl aged 2 to 9 in good health and CMV-seropositive. The chain carries TRBV5-5 and TRBJ1-5, with D uncertain. Sequencing was carried out using PBMCs. CDR3 amino acids: CASSLFGVGQPQHF. CDR3 DNA sequence: TGTGCCAGCAGCTTGTTCGGGGTCGGTCAGCCCCAGCATTTT.